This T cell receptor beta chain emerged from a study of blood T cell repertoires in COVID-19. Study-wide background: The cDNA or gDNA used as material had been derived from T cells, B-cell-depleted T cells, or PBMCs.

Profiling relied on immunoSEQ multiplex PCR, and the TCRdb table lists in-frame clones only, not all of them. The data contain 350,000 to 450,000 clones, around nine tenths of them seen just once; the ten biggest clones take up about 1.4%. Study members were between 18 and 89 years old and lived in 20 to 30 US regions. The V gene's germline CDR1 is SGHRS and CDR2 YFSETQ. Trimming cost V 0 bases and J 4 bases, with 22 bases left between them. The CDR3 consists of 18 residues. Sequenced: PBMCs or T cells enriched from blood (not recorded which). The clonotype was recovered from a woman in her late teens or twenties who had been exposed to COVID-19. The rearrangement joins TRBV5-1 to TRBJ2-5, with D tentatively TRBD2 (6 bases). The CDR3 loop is CASSLVGDWTTAGETQYF. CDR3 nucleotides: TGCGCCAGCAGCTTGGTGGGGGACTGGACCACGGCGGGAGAGACCCAGTACTTC.